The 9 T cell receptor beta chains given below trace back to one sample, sequenced in a study of T-cell reconstitution after alpha-beta-depleted transplantation in children. Researchers prepared the TCRbeta library using unique molecular identifiers, the study reports. TCRdb reprocessed the PCR reads via MiXCR and lists one record per CDR3 protein. Of about 540,000 distinct CDR3 sequences in the sample, about 17% are singletons; the top ten hold roughly 3.3%. This specimen was PBMCs from the stem cell graft donor, taken from the stem cell graft. The receptor source for this set is a human donor who donated a stem cell graft to a child with acute lymphoblastic leukemia.

There are many counts of this clonotype. The chain is built from TRBV5-1 and TRBJ2-5; TRBD2 matches 7 bases. Germline CDR1 is SGHRS and CDR2 is YFSETQ. The CDR3 covers 14 residues. The junction had 9 bases not matched to a gene; V was cut back by 4 bases and J by 6 bases. CDR3 amino acids: CASSPGTNGKTQYF. The DNA of the CDR3 is TGCGCCAGCAGCCCCGGGACTAATGGAAAGACCCAGTACTTC.

The table lists this clonotype with a few counts. CDR3 loop: CASSGGHLYEQYF. Here the CDR3 DNA reads TGTGCCAGCAGCGGGGGACACCTCTACGAGCAGTACTTC. The chain employs TRBV5-5 and TRBJ2-7; a possible D gene is TRBD1 (6 bases). CDR1 and CDR2 from the germline V gene are SGHKS and YYEKEE (reference sequence). The CDR3 extends over 13 amino acids. Trimming stripped 4 bases from V and 3 bases from J, with 11 bases between.

There are a few counts of this clonotype. The V call is TRBV7-6, the J call TRBJ1-5; no clear D gene. With 3 bases removed from V and 8 bases from J, the gap between germline ends came to 11 bases. The V gene's germline CDR1 is SGHVS and CDR2 FNYEAQ. The CDR3 runs to 13 residues. Here the CDR3 reads CASSLGLVEPQHF. The CDR3 bases are TGTGCCAGCAGCTTGGGCCTCGTGGAGCCCCAGCATTTT.

This clonotype showed up just a few times. The gene calls are TRBV5-1 and TRBJ2-3; D is tentatively TRBD1 or TRBD2 (6 bases each). Germline loops: CDR1 SGHRS, CDR2 YFSETQ. V dropped 0 bases and J dropped 5 bases, with 10 bases sitting between them. The CDR3 is made up of 14 amino acids. This CDR3 reads CASSLGGAEDTQYF. CDR3 bases: TGCGCCAGCAGCTTGGGGGGGGCTGAAGATACGCAGTATTTT. Filled out from reference TRBV5-1 and TRBJ2-3, the complete variable domain reads KAGVTQTPRYLIKTRGQQVTLSCSPISGHRSVSWYQQTPGQGLQFLFEYFSETQRNKGNFPGRFSGRQFSNSRSEMNVSTLELGDSALYLCASSLGGAEDTQYFGPGTRLTVL.

The chain couples TRBV20-1 to TRBJ1-6; D gene uncertain. Trimming took off 0 bases at V and 9 bases at J, with 9 bases between the two ends. Per the germline V gene, CDR1 is DFQATT and CDR2 is SNEGSKA (reference sequence). CDR3 size: 13 residues. CDR3 residues: CSARDGGRSPLHF. CDR3 DNA: TGCAGTGCTAGAGATGGAGGGCGTTCACCCCTCCACTTT.

This rearrangement joins TRBV4-1 to TRBJ2-3; 7 bases agree with TRBD1. The CDR3 sequence is 17 residues long. Per germline, CDR1 MGHRA and CDR2 YSYEKL. V shed 1 base and J 4 bases; nucleotides not matched to a gene: 11. This CDR3 reads CASSQGTGVEWADTQYF. CDR3 coding DNA: TGCGCCAGCAGCCAAGGAACAGGGGTCGAGTGGGCAGATACGCAGTATTTT.

The J gene is TRBJ1-2, the V gene TRBV7-9; unclear D gene. From germline, CDR1 is SEHNR and CDR2 FQNEAQ (reference sequence). V lost 1 base to trimming and J lost 7 bases, with 7 bases between them. The CDR3 extends over 12 amino acids. CDR3 in amino acids: CASSLGQRGYTF. The CDR3 coding sequence is TGTGCCAGCAGCTTAGGACAACGTGGCTACACCTTC.

The chain is built from TRBV4-2 and TRBJ2-1; 8 bases agree with TRBD1. In germline, CDR1 is LGHNA, CDR2 YNFKEQ. CDR3 size: 18 residues. V dropped 4 bases and J dropped 4; count of bases not matched to a gene: 15. The chain's CDR3 is CASSRGGTGGGLYNEQFF. CDR3 coding DNA: TGTGCCAGCAGCCGAGGGGGGACAGGTGGGGGACTTTACAATGAGCAGTTCTTC.

This clonotype showed up just a few times. V usage is TRBV27 and J usage is TRBJ1-2; D remains ambiguous. Deletions cut 0 bases from V and 4 bases from J, with 15 bases between. From germline, CDR1 is MNHEY and CDR2 SMNVEV (reference sequence). The CDR3 runs 16 residues. The CDR3 DNA reads as TGTGCCAGCAGTTTATCGGCGAGTACTAACTTCTATGGCTACACCTTC. It is translated as CASSLSASTNFYGYTF.